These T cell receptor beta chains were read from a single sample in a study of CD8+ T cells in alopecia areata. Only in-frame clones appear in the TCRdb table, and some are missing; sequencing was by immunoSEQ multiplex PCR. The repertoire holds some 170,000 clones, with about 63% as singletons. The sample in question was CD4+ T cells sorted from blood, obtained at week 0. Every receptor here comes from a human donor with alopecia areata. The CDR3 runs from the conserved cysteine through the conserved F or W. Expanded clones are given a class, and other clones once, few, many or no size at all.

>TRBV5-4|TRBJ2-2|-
CASSPWESGELFF
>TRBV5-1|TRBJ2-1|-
CASSSSGQGFNEQFF
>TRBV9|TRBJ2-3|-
CASSVDSWADTQYF
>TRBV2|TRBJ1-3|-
CASSAGHSGNTIYF
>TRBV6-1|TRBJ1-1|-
CASSDGTLNTEAFF
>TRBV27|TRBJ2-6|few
CASSLEGSGANVLTF
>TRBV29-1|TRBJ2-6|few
CSVESGAGSGANVLTF
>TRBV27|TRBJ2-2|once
CASSSSGHILTGELFF
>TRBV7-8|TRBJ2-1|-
CASSLTAERQPSSYNEQFF
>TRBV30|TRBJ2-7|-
CAWSPQGLRVTYEQYF
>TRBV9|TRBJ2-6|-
CASSVALEWVSGANVLTF
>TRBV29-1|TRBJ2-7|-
CSVGAGYYEQYF
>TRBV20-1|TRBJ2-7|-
CSALRQLEQYF
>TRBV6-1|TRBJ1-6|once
CASSRLAVNSPLHF
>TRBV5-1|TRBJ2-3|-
CASSLTGDTQYF
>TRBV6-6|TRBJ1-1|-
CASSKGGMNTEAFF
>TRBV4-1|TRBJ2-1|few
CASSQDFLITTEQFF
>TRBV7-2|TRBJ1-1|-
CASSLEGQGSTEAFF
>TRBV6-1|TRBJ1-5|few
CASSEGGWEVQPQHF
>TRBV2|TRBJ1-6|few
CASSGQGNSPLHF
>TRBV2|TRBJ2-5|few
CASSEVETQYF
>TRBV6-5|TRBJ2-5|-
CASSYRREETQYF
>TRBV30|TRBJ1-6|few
CAWSSLEGSGSPLHF
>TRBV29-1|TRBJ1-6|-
CSVKLTGDSPLHF
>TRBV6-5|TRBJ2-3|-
CASSYGLATTDTQYF
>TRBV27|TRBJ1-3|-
CASSANGNTIYF
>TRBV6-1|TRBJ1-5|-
CASREQQGFGNQPQHF
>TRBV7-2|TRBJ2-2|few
CASSLDSPHTGELFF
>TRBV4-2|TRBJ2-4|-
CASSLGHAKNIQYF
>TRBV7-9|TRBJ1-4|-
CATGAGDEKLFF
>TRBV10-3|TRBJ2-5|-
CAISPGWGRAQETQYF
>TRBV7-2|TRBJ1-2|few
CASSLALVTYTF
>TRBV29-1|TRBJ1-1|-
CSVDQTGLGTEAFF
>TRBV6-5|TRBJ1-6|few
CATVTKAGSRSPLHF
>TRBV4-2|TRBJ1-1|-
CASSQDGTGVAFF
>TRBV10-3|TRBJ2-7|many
CAISIGAVSSYEQYF
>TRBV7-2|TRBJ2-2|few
CASSLERTSGNTGELFF